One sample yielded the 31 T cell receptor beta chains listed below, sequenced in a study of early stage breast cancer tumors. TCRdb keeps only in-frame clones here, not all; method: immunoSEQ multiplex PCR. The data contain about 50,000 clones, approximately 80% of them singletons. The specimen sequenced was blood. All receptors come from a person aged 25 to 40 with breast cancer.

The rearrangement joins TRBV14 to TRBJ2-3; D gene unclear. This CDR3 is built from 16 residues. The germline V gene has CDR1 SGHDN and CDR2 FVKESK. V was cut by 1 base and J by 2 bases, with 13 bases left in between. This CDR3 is CASSQVVGVITDTQYF. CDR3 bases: TGTGCCAGCAGCCAAGTCGTGGGCGTTATCACAGATACGCAGTATTTT.

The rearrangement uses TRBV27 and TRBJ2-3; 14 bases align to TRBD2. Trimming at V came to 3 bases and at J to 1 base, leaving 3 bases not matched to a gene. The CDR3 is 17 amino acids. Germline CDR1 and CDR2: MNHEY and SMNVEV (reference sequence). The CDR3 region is CASSFGTSGRGTDTQYF. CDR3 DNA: TGTGCCAGCAGTTTCGGGACTAGCGGGAGAGGCACAGATACGCAGTATTTT.

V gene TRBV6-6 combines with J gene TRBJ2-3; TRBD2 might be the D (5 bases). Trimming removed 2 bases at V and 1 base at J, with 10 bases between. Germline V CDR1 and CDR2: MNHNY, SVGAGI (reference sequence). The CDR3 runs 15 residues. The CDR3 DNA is TGTGCCAGCAGTTACATCGGAGGTGGCACAGATACGCAGTATTTT. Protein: CASSYIGGGTDTQYF.

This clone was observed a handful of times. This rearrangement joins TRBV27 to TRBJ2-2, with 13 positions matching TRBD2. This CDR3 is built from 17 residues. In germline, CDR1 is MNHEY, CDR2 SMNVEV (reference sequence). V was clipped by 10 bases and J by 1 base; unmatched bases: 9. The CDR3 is CATLGGLAGLNTGELFF. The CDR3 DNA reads TGTGCCACCCTCGGGGGACTAGCGGGATTGAACACCGGGGAGCTGTTTTTT.

The CDR3 DNA reads TGTGCCAGTTCCGGGACTAGCGGTCCAGATACGCAGTATTTT. It encodes CASSGTSGPDTQYF. The gene calls are TRBV7-2 and TRBJ2-3, with TRBD2 matching 11 bases. This CDR3 is built from 14 residues. Trimming removed 9 bases from V and 4 bases from J; junction bases left unmatched: 6. Germline V CDR1 and CDR2: SGHTA, FQGNSA.

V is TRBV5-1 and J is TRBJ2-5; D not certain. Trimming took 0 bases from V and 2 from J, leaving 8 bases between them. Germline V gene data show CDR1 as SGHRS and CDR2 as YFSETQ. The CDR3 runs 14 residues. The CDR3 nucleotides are TGCGCCAGCAGCTTGGCCAGACTTCAAGAGACCCAGTACTTC. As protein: CASSLARLQETQYF.

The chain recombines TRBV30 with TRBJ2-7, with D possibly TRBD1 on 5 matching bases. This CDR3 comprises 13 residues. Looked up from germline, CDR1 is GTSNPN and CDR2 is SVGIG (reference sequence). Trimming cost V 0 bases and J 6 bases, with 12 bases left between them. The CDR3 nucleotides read TGTGCCTGGAGTGTAGGGTCAGGGCGCGAGCAGTACTTC. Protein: CAWSVGSGREQYF.

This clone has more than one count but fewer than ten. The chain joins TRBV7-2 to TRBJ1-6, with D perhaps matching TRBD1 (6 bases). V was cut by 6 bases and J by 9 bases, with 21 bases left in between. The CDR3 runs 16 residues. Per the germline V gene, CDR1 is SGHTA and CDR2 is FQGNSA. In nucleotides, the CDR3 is TGTGCCAGCAGTCTCCAGGAGGGCAGGGGCTCTTCACCCCTCCACTTT. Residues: CASSLQEGRGSSPLHF.

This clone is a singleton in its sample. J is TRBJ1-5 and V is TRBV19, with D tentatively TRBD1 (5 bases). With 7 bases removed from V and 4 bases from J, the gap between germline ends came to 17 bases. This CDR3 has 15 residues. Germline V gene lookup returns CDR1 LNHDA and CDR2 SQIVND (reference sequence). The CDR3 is CASKWTRGANQPQHF. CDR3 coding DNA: TGTGCCAGTAAGTGGACTCGTGGGGCTAATCAGCCCCAGCATTTT.

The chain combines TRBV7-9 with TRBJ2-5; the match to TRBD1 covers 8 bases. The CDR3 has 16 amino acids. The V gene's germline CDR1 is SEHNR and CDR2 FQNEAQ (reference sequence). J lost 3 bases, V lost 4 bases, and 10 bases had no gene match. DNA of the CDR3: TGTGCCAGCAGCTCGGACAGGGTGAGGTGGGAAGAGACCCAGTACTTC. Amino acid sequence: CASSSDRVRWEETQYF.

The CDR3 reads CASSVAENELNGYTF. The CDR3 DNA reads as TGTGCCAGCAGCGTAGCCGAAAACGAACTTAACGGCTACACCTTC. The chain joins TRBV9 to TRBJ1-2; D unclear. This CDR3 is built from 15 residues. V lost 0 bases and J lost 8, with 17 bases in between. From germline, CDR1 is SGDLS and CDR2 YYNGEE.

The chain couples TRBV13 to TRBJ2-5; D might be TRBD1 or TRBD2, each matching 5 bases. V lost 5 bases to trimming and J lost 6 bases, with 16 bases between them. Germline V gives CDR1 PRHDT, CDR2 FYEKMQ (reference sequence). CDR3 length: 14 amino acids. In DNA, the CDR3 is TGTGCCAGCAGCCCTTCGTGGGACGAGAAGACCCAGTACTTC. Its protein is CASSPSWDEKTQYF.

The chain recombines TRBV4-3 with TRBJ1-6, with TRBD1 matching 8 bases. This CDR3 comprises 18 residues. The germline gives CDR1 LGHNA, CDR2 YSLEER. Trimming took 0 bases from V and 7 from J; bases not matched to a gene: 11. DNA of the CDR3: TGCGCCAGCAGCCAAGATCGGACAGGGACTAAAACGAATTCACCCCTCCACTTT. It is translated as CASSQDRTGTKTNSPLHF.

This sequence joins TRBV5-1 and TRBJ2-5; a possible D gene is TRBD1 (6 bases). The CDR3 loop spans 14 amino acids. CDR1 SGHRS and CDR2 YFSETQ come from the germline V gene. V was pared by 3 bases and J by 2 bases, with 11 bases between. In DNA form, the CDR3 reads TGCGCCAGCAGCTCCGGACAGCAACAAGAGACCCAGTACTTC. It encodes CASSSGQQQETQYF.

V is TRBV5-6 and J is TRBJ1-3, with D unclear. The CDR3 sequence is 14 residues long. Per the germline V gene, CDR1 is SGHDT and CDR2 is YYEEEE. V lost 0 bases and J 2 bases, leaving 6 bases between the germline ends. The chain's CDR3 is CASSLVATGNTIYF. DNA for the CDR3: TGTGCCAGCAGCTTGGTGGCAACTGGAAACACCATATATTTT.

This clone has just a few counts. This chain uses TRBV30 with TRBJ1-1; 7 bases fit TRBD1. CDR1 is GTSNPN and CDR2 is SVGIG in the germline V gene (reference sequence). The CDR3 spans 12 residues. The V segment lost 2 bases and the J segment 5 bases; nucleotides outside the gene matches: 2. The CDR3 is CAWSTGETEAFF. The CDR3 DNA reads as TGTGCCTGGAGTACAGGGGAAACTGAAGCTTTCTTT.

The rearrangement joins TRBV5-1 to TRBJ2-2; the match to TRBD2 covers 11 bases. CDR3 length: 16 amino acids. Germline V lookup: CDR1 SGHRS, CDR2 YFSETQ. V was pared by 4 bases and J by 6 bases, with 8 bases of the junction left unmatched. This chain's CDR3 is CASSLLAGGEAGELFF. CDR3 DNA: TGCGCCAGCAGCCTCCTAGCGGGAGGAGAGGCCGGGGAGCTGTTTTTT.

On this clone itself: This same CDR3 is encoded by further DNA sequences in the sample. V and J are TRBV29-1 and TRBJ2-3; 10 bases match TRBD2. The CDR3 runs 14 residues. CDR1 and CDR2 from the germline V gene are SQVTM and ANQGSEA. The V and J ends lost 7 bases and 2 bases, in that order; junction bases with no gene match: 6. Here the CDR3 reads CSGEAGGFTDTQYF. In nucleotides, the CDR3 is TGCAGCGGAGAAGCGGGAGGGTTCACAGATACGCAGTATTTT.

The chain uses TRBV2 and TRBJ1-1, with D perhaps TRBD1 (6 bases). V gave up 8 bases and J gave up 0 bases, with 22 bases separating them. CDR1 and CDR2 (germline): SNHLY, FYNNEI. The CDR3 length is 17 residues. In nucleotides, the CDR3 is TGTGCCAGCTTTGACAGGCGACGGGGCATTATGAACACTGAAGCTTTCTTT. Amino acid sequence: CASFDRRRGIMNTEAFF.

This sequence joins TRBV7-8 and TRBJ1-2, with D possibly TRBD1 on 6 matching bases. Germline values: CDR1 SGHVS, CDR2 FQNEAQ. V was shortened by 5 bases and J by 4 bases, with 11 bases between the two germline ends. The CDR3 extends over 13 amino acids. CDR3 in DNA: TGTGCCAGCAGCCGGACACAGGGCTATGGCTACACCTTC. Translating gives CASSRTQGYGYTF. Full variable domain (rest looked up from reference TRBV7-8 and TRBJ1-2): GAGVSQSPRYKVAKRGQDVALRCDPISGHVSLFWYQQALGQGPEFLTYFQNEAQLDKSGLPSDRFFAERPEGSVSTLKIQRTQQEDSAVYLCASSRTQGYGYTFGSGTRLTVV.

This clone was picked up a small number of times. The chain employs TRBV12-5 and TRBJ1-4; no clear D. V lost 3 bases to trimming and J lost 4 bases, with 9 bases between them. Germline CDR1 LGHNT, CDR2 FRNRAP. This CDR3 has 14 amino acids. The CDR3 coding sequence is TGTGCTAGTGGTTTAGGGTTCTATAATGAAAAACTGTTTTTT. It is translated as CASGLGFYNEKLFF.

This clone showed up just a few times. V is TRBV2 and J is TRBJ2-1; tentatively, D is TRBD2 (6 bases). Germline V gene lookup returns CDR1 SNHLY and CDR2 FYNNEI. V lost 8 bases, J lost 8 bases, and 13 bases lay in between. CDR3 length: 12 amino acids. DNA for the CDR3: TGTGCCAGCGGACCGACGGGAGATGAGCAGTTCTTC. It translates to CASGPTGDEQFF.

CDR3 sequence reads: CASSPWAQGGTQPQHF. Written as DNA, the CDR3 is TGTGCCAGCTCACCATGGGCCCAAGGGGGCACCCAGCCCCAGCATTTT. The chain uses TRBV18 and TRBJ1-5; 7 bases are a match to TRBD1. Trimming at V came to 2 bases and at J to 7 bases, leaving 11 bases not matched to a gene. Germline assignment: CDR1 KGHSH and CDR2 LQKENI. The CDR3 is 16 residues long.

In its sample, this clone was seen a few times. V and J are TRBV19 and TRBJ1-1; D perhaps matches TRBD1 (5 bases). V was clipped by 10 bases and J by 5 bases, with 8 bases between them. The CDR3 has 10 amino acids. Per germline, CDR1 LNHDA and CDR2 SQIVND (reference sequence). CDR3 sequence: CATGETEAFF. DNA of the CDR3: TGTGCCACGGGGGAGACTGAAGCTTTCTTT.

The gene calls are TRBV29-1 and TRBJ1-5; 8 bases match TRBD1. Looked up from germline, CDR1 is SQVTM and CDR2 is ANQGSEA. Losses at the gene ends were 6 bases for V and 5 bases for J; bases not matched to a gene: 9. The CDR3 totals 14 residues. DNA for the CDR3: TGCAGCGTCCAGGGGGCGGCAGGGGATCAGCCCCAGCATTTT. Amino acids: CSVQGAAGDQPQHF.

The CDR3 coding sequence is TGTGCCAGCAGTGGACGCGGGGGGCAGGATAGTCAGCCCCAGCATTTT. Translated: CASSGRGGQDSQPQHF. This chain links TRBV6-1 with TRBJ1-5; D may be TRBD1 (6 bases). The CDR3 length is 16 residues. From germline, CDR1 is MNHNS and CDR2 SASEGT. V dropped 4 bases and J dropped 6 bases, with 19 bases sitting between them.

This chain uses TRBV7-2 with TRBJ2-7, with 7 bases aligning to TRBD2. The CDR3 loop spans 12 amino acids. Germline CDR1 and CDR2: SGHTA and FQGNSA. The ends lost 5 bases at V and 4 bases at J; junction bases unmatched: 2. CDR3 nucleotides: TGTGCCAGCAGCCGTAGCGGGTACGAGCAGTACTTC. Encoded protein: CASSRSGYEQYF.

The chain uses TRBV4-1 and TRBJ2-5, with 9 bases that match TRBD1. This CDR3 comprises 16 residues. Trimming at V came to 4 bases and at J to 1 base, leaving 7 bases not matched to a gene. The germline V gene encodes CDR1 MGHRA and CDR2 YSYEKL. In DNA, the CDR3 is TGCGCCAGCAGCCGGACAGGGGACGGGGGCCAAGAGACCCAGTACTTC. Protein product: CASSRTGDGGQETQYF.

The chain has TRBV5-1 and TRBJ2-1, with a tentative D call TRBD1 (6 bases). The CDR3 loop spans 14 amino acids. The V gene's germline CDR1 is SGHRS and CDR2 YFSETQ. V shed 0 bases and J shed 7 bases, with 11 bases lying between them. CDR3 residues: CASSLAITGNEQFF. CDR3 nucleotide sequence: TGCGCCAGCAGCTTGGCCATTACAGGGAATGAGCAGTTCTTC.

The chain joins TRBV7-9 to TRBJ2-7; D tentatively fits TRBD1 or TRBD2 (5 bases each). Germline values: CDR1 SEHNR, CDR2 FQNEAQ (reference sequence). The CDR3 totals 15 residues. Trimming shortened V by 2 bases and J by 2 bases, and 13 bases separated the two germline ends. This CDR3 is CASSLTGPVAYEQYF. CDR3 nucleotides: TGTGCCAGCAGCTTAACGGGACCTGTGGCCTACGAGCAGTACTTC.

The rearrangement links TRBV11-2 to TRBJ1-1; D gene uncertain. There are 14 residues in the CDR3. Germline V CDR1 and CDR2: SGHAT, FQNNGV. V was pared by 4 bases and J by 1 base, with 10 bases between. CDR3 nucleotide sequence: TGTGCCAGCAGCTCAACGCGGGGGAACACTGAAGCTTTCTTT. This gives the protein CASSSTRGNTEAFF.